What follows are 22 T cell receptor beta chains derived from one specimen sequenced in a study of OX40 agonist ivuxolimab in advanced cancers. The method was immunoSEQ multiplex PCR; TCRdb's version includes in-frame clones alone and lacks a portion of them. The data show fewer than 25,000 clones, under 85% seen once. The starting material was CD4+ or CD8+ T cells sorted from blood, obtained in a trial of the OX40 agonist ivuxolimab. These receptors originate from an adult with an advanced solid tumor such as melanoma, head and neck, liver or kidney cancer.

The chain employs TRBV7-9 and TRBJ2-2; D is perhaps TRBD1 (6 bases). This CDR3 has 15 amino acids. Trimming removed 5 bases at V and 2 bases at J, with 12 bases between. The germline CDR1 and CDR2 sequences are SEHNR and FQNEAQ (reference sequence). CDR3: CASSPTGQNTGELFF. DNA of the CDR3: TGTGCCAGCAGCCCCACAGGGCAAAACACCGGGGAGCTGTTTTTT.

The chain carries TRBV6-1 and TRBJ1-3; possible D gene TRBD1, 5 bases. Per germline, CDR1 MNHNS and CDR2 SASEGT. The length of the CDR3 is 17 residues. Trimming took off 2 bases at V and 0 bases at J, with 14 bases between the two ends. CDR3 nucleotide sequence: TGTGCCAGCAGTGAATGGGGGTCAGCCGTCTCTGGAAACACCATATATTTT. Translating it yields CASSEWGSAVSGNTIYF.

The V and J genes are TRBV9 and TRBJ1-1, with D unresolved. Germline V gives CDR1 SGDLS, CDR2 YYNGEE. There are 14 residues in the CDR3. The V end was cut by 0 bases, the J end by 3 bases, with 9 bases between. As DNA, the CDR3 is TGTGCCAGCAGCGTAGGAGGTAGGGACACTGAAGCTTTCTTT. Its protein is CASSVGGRDTEAFF.

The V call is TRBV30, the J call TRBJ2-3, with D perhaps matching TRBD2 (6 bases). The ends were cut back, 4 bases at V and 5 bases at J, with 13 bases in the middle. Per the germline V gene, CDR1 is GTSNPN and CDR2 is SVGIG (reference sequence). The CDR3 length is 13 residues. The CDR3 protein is CAWNAGGEDTQYF. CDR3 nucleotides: TGTGCCTGGAACGCCGGCGGGGAAGATACGCAGTATTTT.

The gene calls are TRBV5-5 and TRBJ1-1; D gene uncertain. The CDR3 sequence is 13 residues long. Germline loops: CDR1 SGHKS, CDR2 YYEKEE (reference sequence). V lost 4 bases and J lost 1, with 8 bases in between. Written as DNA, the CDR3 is TGTGCCAGCAGCGGCGACACGAACACTGAAGCTTTCTTT. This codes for CASSGDTNTEAFF.

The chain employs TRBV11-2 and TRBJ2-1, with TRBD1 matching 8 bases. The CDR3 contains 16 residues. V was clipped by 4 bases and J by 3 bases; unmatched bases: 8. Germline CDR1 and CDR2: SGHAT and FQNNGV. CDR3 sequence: CASSSMTGVSYNEQFF. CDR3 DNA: TGTGCCAGCAGCTCCATGACAGGGGTTAGCTACAATGAGCAGTTCTTC.

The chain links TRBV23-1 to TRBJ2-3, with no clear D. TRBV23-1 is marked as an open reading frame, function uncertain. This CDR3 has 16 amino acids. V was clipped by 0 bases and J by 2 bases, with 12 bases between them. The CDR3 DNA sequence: TGCGCCAGCAGTCAATCAAATCTCCGACCCACAGATACGCAGTATTTT. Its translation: CASSQSNLRPTDTQYF.

CDR3 sequence reads: CASSFRGNEQFF. CDR3 nucleotide sequence: TGTGCCAGCAGTTTCAGGGGGAATGAGCAGTTCTTC. The chain has TRBV27 and TRBJ2-1; 7 bases align to TRBD1. The CDR3 length is 12 residues. Trimming at V came to 3 bases and at J to 7 bases, leaving 0 bases not matched to a gene. The germline gives CDR1 MNHEY, CDR2 SMNVEV (reference sequence).

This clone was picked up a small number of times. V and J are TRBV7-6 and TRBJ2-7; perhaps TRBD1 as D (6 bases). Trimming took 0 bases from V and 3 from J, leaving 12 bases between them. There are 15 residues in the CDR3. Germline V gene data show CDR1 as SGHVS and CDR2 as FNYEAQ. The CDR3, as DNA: TGTGCCAGCAGCTTAGCCTCGGACAGATACTACGAGCAGTACTTC. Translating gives CASSLASDRYYEQYF.

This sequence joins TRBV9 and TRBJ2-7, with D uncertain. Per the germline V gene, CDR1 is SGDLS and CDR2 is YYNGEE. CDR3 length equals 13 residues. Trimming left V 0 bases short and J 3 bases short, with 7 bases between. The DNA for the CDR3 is TGTGCCAGCAGCGTAGGAGGTCGCTACGAGCAGTACTTC. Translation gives CASSVGGRYEQYF.

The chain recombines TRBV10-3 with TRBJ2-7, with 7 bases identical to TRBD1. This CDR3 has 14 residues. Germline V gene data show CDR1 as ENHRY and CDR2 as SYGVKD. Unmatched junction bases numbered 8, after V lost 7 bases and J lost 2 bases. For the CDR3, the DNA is TGTGCCATCAAGTCCGGGACAGAAGCCTACGAGCAGTACTTC. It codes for CAIKSGTEAYEQYF.

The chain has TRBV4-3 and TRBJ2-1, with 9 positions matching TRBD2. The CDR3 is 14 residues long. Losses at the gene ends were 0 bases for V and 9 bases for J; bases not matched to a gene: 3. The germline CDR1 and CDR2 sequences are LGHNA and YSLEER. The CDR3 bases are TGCGCCAGCAGCCAAGAGAAGCGGGGGGTTGAGCAGTTCTTC. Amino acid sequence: CASSQEKRGVEQFF.

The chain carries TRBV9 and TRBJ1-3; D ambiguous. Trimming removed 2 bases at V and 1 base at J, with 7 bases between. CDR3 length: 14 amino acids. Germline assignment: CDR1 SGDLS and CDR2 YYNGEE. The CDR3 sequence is CASSVGRSGNTIYF. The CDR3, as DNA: TGTGCCAGCAGCGTCGGACGGTCTGGAAACACCATATATTTT.

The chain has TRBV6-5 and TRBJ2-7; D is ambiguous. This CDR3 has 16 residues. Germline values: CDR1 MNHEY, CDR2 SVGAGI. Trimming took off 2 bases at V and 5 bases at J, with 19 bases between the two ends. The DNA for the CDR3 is TGTGCCAGCAGTTACAGGGCAGGCTCTCCGAACAACGAGCAGTACTTC. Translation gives CASSYRAGSPNNEQYF.

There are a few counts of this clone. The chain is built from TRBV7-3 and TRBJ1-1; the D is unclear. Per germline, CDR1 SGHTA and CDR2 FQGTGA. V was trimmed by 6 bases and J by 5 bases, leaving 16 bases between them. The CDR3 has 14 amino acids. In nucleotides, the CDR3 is TGTGCCAGCAGTTTTTGGGATGGGAAGACTGAAGCTTTCTTT. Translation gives CASSFWDGKTEAFF.

CDR3 in amino acids: CASRDWQETQYF. The CDR3 coding sequence is TGTGCCAGCAGGGACTGGCAAGAGACCCAGTACTTC. The chain couples TRBV27 to TRBJ2-5; possibly TRBD2 for D (5 bases). Trimming shortened V by 6 bases and J by 2 bases, and 7 bases separated the two germline ends. Germline assignment: CDR1 MNHEY and CDR2 SMNVEV (reference sequence). CDR3 length: 12 residues.

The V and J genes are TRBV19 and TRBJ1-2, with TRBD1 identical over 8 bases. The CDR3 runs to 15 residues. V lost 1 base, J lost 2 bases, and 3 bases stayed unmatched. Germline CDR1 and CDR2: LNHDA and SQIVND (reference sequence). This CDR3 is CASSIGRTGNYGYTF. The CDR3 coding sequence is TGTGCCAGTAGTATAGGGAGGACAGGGAACTATGGCTACACCTTC.

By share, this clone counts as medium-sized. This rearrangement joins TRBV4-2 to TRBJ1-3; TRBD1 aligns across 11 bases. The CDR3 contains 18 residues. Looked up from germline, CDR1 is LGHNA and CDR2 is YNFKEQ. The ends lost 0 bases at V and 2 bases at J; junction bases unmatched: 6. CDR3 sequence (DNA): TGTGCCAGCAGCCAAGATCCTCCGGGACAGGGGGCTGGAAACACCATATATTTT. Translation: CASSQDPPGQGAGNTIYF.

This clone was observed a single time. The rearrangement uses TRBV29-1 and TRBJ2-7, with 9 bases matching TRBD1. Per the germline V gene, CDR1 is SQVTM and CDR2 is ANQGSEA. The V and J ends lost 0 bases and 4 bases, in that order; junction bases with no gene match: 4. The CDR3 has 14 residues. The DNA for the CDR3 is TGCAGCGTTGAAGATCGGACAGGGGTATACGAGCAGTACTTC. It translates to CSVEDRTGVYEQYF.

The CDR3 loop reads CASSRDRSYNEQFF. The CDR3 DNA reads TGTGCCAGCAGCAGGGACAGGTCCTACAATGAGCAGTTCTTC. This sequence joins TRBV13 and TRBJ2-1; 8 bases line up with TRBD1. The CDR3 sequence is 14 residues long. V shed 5 bases, J shed 1 base, and the junction held 1 base outside the gene matches. Germline V gene lookup returns CDR1 PRHDT and CDR2 FYEKMQ (reference sequence).

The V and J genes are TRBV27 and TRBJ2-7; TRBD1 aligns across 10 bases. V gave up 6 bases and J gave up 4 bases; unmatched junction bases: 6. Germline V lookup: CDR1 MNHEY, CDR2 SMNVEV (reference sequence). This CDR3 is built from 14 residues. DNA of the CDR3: TGTGCCAGCAGGATCGGGACAGGGGCTTACGAGCAGTACTTC. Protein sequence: CASRIGTGAYEQYF.

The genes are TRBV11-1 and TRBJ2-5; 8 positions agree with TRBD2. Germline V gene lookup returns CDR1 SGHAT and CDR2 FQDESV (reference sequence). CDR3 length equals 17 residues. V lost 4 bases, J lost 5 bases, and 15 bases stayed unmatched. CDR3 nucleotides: TGTGCCAGCAGCTCTATTACTAGCGGTCTTCAGGAGGAGACCCAGTACTTC. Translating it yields CASSSITSGLQEETQYF.